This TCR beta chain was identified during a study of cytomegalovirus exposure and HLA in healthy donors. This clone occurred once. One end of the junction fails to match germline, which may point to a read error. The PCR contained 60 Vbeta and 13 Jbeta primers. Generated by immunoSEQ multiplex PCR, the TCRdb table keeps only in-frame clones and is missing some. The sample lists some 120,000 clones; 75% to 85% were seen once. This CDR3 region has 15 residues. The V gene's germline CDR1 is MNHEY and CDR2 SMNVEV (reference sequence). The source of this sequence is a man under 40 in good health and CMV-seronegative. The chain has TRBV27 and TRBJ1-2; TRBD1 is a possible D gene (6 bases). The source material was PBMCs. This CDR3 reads CASSLQFVPGDGYPF. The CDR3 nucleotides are TGTGCCAGCAGTTTGCAGTTTGTTCCAGGGGATGGCTACCCCTTC.